The 17 T cell receptor beta chains below were found in one sample sequenced in a study of shared clonotypes between healthy human individuals. TCRdb's table, derived via immunoSEQ multiplex PCR, lists solely in-frame clones and lacks some. The data contain about 2 million clones, 85% to 95% of them singletons. The sample consisted of naive CD4+ T cells sorted from blood. Specified subset: CD45RA+ positively selected. The receptors were sampled from a man younger than 30 in good health.

This clone has just one count. Other DNA sequences in this specimen translate into the identical CDR3. The rearrangement uses TRBV29-1 and TRBJ1-5; 7 bases fit TRBD1. The CDR3 length is 14 residues. CDR1 is SQVTM and CDR2 is ANQGSEA in the germline V gene. Trimming cost V 4 bases and J 3 bases; bases outside gene matches: 6. Here the CDR3 reads CSVGGTDSNQPQHF. The CDR3 DNA sequence: TGCAGCGTTGGAGGGACAGATTCCAATCAGCCCCAGCATTTT.

The chain joins TRBV7-8 to TRBJ1-5, with D unresolved. The V and J ends lost 0 bases and 0 bases respectively, with 9 bases between them. The CDR3 is 16 amino acids. Germline V gene data show CDR1 as SGHVS and CDR2 as FQNEAQ. This CDR3 reads CASSLAADYSNQPQHF. As DNA, the CDR3 is TGTGCCAGCAGCTTAGCGGCAGACTATAGCAATCAGCCCCAGCATTTT.

This chain links TRBV4-1 with TRBJ2-5; a weak D match, TRBD2 (6 bases). Germline V gene data show CDR1 as MGHRA and CDR2 as YSYEKL. The CDR3 covers 16 residues. V was trimmed by 0 bases and J by 5 bases, leaving 16 bases between them. The CDR3 sequence: CASSQDGGARGETQYF. The CDR3 DNA reads TGCGCCAGCAGCCAAGATGGAGGGGCACGGGGGGAGACCCAGTACTTC.

As to this clone: Other DNA sequences within the sample encode an identical CDR3. The chain employs TRBV6-5 and TRBJ2-3; 7 nucleotides line up with TRBD1. Germline CDR1 is MNHEY and CDR2 is SVGAGI. The CDR3 totals 14 residues. The J segment lost 0 bases and the V segment lost 5 bases, leaving 2 bases of the junction unmatched. This CDR3 reads CASSRQGSTDTQYF. The CDR3 DNA reads TGTGCCAGCAGTCGACAGGGAAGCACAGATACGCAGTATTTT.

DNA for the CDR3: TGTGCCAGCACTCTGCGAGACACCGCCTACGAGCAGTACTTC. Its protein product is CASTLRDTAYEQYF. The V gene is TRBV6-1, the J gene TRBJ2-7; D is ambiguous. Per germline, CDR1 MNHNS and CDR2 SASEGT. The ends were cut back, 7 bases at V and 2 bases at J, with 15 bases in the middle. The length of the CDR3 is 14 residues.

The genes are TRBV7-2 and TRBJ1-2; the match to TRBD1 covers 11 bases. Germline V CDR1 and CDR2: SGHTA, FQGNSA. The CDR3 is made up of 16 amino acids. Germline trimming cut 5 bases from V and 4 bases from J; bases unmatched to any gene: 9. The CDR3 here is CASSLSGTGGVYGYTF. CDR3 sequence (DNA): TGTGCCAGCAGCCTCTCCGGGACAGGGGGAGTCTATGGCTACACCTTC.

This clone appeared a single time. This chain connects TRBV25-1 to TRBJ1-2; D call uncertain. Looked up from germline, CDR1 is MGHDK and CDR2 is SYGVNS. V shed 1 base and J shed 4 bases, with 4 bases lying between them. The CDR3 is made up of 12 amino acids. In DNA, the CDR3 is TGTGCCAGCAGTGAATTACGCTATGGCTACACCTTC. Its protein product is CASSELRYGYTF.

The gene calls are TRBV5-4 and TRBJ1-2; D remains unclear. The CDR3 is 14 residues long. CDR1 is SGHNT and CDR2 is YYREEE in the germline V gene (reference sequence). Trimming took off 5 bases at V and 1 base at J, with 12 bases between the two ends. The DNA of the CDR3 is TGTGCCAGCAGTAGTTGGACGGTTAACTATGGCTACACCTTC. Protein product: CASSSWTVNYGYTF.

The V gene is TRBV25-1, the J gene TRBJ2-3; 9 bases fit TRBD2. Losses at the gene ends were 6 bases for V and 2 bases for J; bases not matched to a gene: 9. The germline gives CDR1 MGHDK, CDR2 SYGVNS. The CDR3 runs to 16 residues. CDR3 DNA: TGTGCCAGCAGAAGCTCGCGGACTAGCGTCACAGATACGCAGTATTTT. As protein: CASRSSRTSVTDTQYF.

The chain recombines TRBV5-1 with TRBJ2-4, with D perhaps TRBD2 (6 bases). Trimming pared 4 bases from V and 5 bases from J, leaving 10 bases between. This CDR3 is built from 13 residues. Germline CDR1 is SGHRS and CDR2 is YFSETQ. DNA for the CDR3: TGCGCCAGCAGCACTCCGGGAGAAAACATTCAGTACTTC. Protein: CASSTPGENIQYF.

The chain joins TRBV4-3 to TRBJ2-7; 10 nucleotides match TRBD1. J was trimmed by 2 bases and V by 4 bases; bases with no gene match: 2. The CDR3 consists of 14 residues. In germline, CDR1 is LGHNA, CDR2 YSLEER. The CDR3 DNA reads TGCGCCAGCAGCCCGGGACAGGGGACCTACGAGCAGTACTTC. It specifies CASSPGQGTYEQYF.

CDR3 region: CASRRTGVTNNEQFF. In DNA form, the CDR3 reads TGCGCCAGCAGGCGGACAGGGGTGACAAATAATGAGCAGTTCTTC. This rearrangement joins TRBV5-1 to TRBJ2-1; the match to TRBD1 covers 9 bases. Germline CDR1 reads SGHRS; CDR2 reads YFSETQ. The CDR3 sequence is 15 residues long. The J segment lost 7 bases and the V segment lost 5 bases, leaving 10 bases of the junction unmatched. Full variable domain (missing parts from reference TRBV5-1 and TRBJ2-1): KAGVTQTPRYLIKTRGQQVTLSCSPISGHRSVSWYQQTPGQGLQFLFEYFSETQRNKGNFPGRFSGRQFSNSRSEMNVSTLELGDSALYLCASRRTGVTNNEQFFGPGTRLTVL.

CDR3 residues: CSVGSGTGNQPQHF. The CDR3 DNA reads TGCAGCGTTGGGTCCGGGACAGGGAATCAGCCCCAGCATTTT. The chain has TRBV29-1 and TRBJ1-5, with 9 bases lining up with TRBD1. V lost 4 bases to trimming and J lost 4 bases; unmatched junction nucleotides: 5. The CDR3 spans 14 residues. Germline CDR1 SQVTM, CDR2 ANQGSEA. Complete variable domain (other parts from reference TRBV29-1 and TRBJ1-5): SAVISQKPSRDICQRGTSLTIQCQVDSQVTMMFWYRQQPGQSLTLIATANQGSEATYESGFVIDKFPISRPNLTFSTLTVSNMSPEDSSIYLCSVGSGTGNQPQHFGDGTRLSIL.

The chain carries TRBV18 and TRBJ1-1; 8 nucleotides line up with TRBD1. The CDR3 runs to 15 residues. The germline gives CDR1 KGHSH, CDR2 LQKENI. The trim removed 5 bases at V and 2 bases at J, leaving 7 bases unmatched. CDR3 residues: CASSVVTGANTEAFF. DNA for the CDR3: TGTGCCAGCTCAGTTGTGACAGGGGCAAACACTGAAGCTTTCTTT.

In this sample, this clone turned up once. The chain employs TRBV11-2 and TRBJ1-6, with a weak D call TRBD1 (5 bases). The CDR3 totals 17 residues. The germline V gene has CDR1 SGHAT and CDR2 FQNNGV. V lost 4 bases and J lost 4, with 17 bases in between. The CDR3, as DNA: TGTGCCAGCAGCTCAAACGCCGGGACCTCTTATAATTCACCCCTCCACTTT. Its protein is CASSSNAGTSYNSPLHF.

This rearrangement joins TRBV7-3 to TRBJ1-1, with a tentative D call TRBD1 (6 bases). The V gene lost 3 bases and the J gene lost 2 bases, with 13 bases spanning the gap. Germline V gene data show CDR1 as SGHTA and CDR2 as FQGTGA. The CDR3 runs 15 residues. The CDR3 DNA reads as TGTGCCAGCAGCTTTCAGGGGACCCATAACACTGAAGCTTTCTTT. This gives the protein CASSFQGTHNTEAFF.

The chain combines TRBV7-2 with TRBJ2-2, with TRBD2 as a possible D gene (6 bases). Germline-derived CDR1 and CDR2 are SGHTA and FQGNSA. The CDR3 has 17 residues. Trimming removed 1 base at V and 7 bases at J, with 19 bases between. This CDR3 reads CASSLGNLAIRGGELFF. CDR3 nucleotides: TGTGCCAGCAGCTTAGGGAACCTAGCGATAAGGGGCGGGGAGCTGTTTTTT.